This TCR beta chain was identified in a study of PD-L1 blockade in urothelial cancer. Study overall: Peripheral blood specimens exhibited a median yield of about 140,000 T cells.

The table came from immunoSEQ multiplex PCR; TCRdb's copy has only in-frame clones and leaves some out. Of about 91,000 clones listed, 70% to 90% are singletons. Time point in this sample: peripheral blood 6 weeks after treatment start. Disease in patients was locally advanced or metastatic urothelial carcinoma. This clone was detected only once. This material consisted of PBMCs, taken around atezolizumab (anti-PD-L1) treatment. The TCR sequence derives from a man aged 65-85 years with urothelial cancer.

The CDR3 DNA is TGTGCCAGCACTTTGACAGGGTCGAACGAGCAGTACTTC. Its translation is CASTLTGSNEQYF. This rearrangement joins TRBV6-1 to TRBJ2-7; TRBD1 agrees at 7 bases. Looked up from germline, CDR1 is MNHNS and CDR2 is SASEGT. This CDR3 contains 13 residues. J was trimmed by 5 bases and V by 7 bases; bases with no gene match: 8.